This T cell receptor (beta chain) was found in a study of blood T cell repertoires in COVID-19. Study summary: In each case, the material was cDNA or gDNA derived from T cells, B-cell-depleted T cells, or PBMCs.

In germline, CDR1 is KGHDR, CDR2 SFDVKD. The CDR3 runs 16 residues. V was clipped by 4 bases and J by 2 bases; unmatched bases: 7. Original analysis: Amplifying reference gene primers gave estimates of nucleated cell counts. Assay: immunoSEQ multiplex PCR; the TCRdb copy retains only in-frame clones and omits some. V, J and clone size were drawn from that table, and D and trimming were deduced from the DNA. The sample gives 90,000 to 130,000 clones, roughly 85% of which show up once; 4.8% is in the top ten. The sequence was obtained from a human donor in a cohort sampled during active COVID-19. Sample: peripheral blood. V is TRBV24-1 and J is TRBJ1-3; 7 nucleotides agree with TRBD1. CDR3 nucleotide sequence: TGTGCCACCAGTGACAGCACAGGGGAAGCTGGAAACACCATATATTTT. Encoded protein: CATSDSTGEAGNTIYF.